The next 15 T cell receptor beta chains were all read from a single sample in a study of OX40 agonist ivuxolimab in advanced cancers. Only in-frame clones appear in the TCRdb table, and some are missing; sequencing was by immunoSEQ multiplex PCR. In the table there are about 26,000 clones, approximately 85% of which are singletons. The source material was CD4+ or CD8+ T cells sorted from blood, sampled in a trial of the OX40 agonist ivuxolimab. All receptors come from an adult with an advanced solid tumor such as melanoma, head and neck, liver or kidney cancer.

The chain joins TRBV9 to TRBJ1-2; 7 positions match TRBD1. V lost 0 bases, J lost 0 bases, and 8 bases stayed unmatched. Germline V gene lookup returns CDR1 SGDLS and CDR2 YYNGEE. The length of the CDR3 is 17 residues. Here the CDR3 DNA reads TGTGCCAGCAGCGTAGTAGGGACAGATCCTTCTAACTATGGCTACACCTTC. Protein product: CASSVVGTDPSNYGYTF.

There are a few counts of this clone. In DNA, the CDR3 is TGTGCCAGCAGCTCACTGAGCTCCTACGAGCAGTACTTC. This gives the protein CASSSLSSYEQYF. The V call is TRBV7-8, the J call TRBJ2-7; the D is unclear. This CDR3 has 13 residues. Germline V lookup: CDR1 SGHVS, CDR2 FQNEAQ. The V end lost 4 bases, the J end lost 0 bases, and 7 bases lay between the germline ends.

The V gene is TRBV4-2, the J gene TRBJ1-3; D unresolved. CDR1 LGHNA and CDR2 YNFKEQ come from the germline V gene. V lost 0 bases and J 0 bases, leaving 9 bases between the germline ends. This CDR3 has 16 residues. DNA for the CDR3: TGTGCCAGCAGCCAAGATACCGGGGTCTCTGGAAACACCATATATTTT. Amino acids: CASSQDTGVSGNTIYF.

The CDR3 nucleotides read TGTGCCAGCAGTTTAGTTGGCAGGGGTTACGAGCAGTACTTC. This sequence encodes CASSLVGRGYEQYF. This sequence joins TRBV27 and TRBJ2-7; a weak D match, TRBD1 (6 bases). The CDR3 has 14 residues. The ends were cut back, 2 bases at V and 4 bases at J, with 12 bases in the middle. From germline, CDR1 is MNHEY and CDR2 SMNVEV (reference sequence).

The CDR3 DNA is TGCGCCAGCAGTCCCGGGGCCAATGAGCAGTTCTTC. Translating gives CASSPGANEQFF. The chain carries TRBV10-2 and TRBJ2-1; D is perhaps TRBD1 or TRBD2 (5 bases each). Germline V gene sequence: CDR1 WSHSY, CDR2 SAAADI. The CDR3 extends over 12 amino acids. Trimming took off 5 bases at V and 6 bases at J, with 8 bases between the two ends.

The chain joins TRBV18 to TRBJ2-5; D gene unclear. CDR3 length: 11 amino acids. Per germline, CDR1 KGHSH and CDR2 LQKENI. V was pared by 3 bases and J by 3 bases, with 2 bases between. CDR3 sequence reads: CASSPKETQYF. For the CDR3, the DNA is TGTGCCAGCTCACCCAAAGAGACCCAGTACTTC.

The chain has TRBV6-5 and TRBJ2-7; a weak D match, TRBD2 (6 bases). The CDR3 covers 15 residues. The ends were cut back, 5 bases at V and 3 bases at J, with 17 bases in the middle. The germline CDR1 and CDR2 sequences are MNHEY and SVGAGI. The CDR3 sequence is CASSPEIGGLYEQYF. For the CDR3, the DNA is TGTGCCAGCAGTCCCGAAATTGGGGGACTCTACGAGCAGTACTTC.

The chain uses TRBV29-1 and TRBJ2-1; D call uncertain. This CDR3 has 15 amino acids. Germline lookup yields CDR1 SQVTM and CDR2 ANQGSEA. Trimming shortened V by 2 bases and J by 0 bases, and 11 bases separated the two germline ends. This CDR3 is CSVESSRSSYNEQFF. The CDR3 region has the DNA TGCAGCGTTGAATCTAGTAGGAGCTCCTACAATGAGCAGTTCTTC.

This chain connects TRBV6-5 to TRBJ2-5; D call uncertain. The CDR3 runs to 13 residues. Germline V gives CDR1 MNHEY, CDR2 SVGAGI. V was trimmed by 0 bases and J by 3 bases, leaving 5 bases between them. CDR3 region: CASSYSAEETQYF. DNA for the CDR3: TGTGCCAGCAGTTACTCGGCGGAAGAGACCCAGTACTTC.

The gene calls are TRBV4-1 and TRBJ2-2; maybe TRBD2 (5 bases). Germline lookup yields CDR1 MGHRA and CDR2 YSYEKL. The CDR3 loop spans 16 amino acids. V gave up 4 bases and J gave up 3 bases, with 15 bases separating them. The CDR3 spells CASSLSRGPDTGELFF. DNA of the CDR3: TGCGCCAGCAGCCTATCTCGCGGGCCCGACACCGGGGAGCTGTTTTTT.

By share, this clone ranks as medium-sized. CDR3 region: CASSQGSSGNEQFF. The CDR3 nucleotides read TGCGCCAGCAGCCAAGGGAGTTCGGGCAATGAGCAGTTCTTC. The genes are TRBV4-1 and TRBJ2-1, with D uncertain. Looked up from germline, CDR1 is MGHRA and CDR2 is YSYEKL. V lost 1 base, J lost 6 bases, and 10 bases lay in between. This CDR3 has 14 residues.

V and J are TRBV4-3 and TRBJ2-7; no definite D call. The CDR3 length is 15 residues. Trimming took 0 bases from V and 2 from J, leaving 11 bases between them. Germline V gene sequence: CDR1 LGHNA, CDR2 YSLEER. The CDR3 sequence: CASSQEAALTYEQYF. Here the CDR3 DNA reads TGCGCCAGCAGCCAAGAGGCGGCCCTCACCTACGAGCAGTACTTC.

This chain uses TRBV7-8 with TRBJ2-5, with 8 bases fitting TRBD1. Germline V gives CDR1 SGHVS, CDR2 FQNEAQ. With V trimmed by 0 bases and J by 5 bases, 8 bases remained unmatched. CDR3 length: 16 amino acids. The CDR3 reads CASSLAPAGGLETQYF. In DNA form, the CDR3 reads TGTGCCAGCAGCTTAGCCCCGGCAGGGGGCCTCGAGACCCAGTACTTC. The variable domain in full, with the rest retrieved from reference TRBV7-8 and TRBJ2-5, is GAGVSQSPRYKVAKRGQDVALRCDPISGHVSLFWYQQALGQGPEFLTYFQNEAQLDKSGLPSDRFFAERPEGSVSTLKIQRTQQEDSAVYLCASSLAPAGGLETQYFGPGTRLLVL.

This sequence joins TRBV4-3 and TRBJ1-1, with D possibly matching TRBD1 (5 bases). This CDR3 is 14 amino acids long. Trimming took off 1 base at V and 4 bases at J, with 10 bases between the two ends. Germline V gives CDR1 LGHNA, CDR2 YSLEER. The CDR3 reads CASSQAEGVTEAFF. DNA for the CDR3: TGCGCCAGCAGCCAAGCTGAAGGGGTCACTGAAGCTTTCTTT.

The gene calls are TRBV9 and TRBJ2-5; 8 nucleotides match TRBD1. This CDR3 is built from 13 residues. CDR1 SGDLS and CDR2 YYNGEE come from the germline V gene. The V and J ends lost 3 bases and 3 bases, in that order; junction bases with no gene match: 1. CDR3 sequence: CASSETGEETQYF. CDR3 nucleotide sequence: TGTGCCAGCAGCGAGACAGGGGAAGAGACCCAGTACTTC.